One and the same sample provided the 30 T cell receptor beta chains below, sequenced in a study of CD8 T cells in Susac syndrome (dated by TCRdb to 2018 to 2020). Receptor libraries were prepared by the immunoSEQ multiplex PCR assay. RNA was extracted using the RNeasy kit, and about 0.5 to 1 ug of the RNA was reverse transcribed with random hexamers. TCRdb applied fastp at Q25 and MiXCR to the public reads, then kept only in-frame beta chains. For every CDR3 protein sequence, its rows merge into one entry that carries the most common genes and DNA. Recorded for this sample are about 130,000 distinct CDR3 sequences; 75% to 90% of them occurred a single time. The ten biggest clones cover 0.45% to 0.6% of the sample. The specimen sequenced was CD8+ T cells from PBMCs. These receptors were taken from a human donor with multiple sclerosis.

The chain recombines TRBV5-1 with TRBJ1-4; TRBD1 aligns across 7 bases. The junction had 6 bases not matched to a gene; V was cut back by 1 base and J by 6 bases. The CDR3 has 15 residues. Germline CDR1 and CDR2: SGHRS and YFSETQ. CDR3 amino acids: CASSLMGQSYEKLFF. DNA of the CDR3: TGCGCCAGCAGCTTGATGGGACAGTCTTATGAAAAACTGTTTTTT.

The chain couples TRBV4-1 to TRBJ2-2; no reliable D call. Trimming pared 1 base from V and 2 bases from J, leaving 8 bases between. The CDR3 length is 15 residues. From germline, CDR1 is MGHRA and CDR2 YSYEKL. The CDR3 nucleotides read TGCGCCAGCAGCCAAGGCCCCTTAAACACCGGGGAGCTGTTTTTT. Amino acids: CASSQGPLNTGELFF.

V usage is TRBV19 and J usage is TRBJ1-2; 7 bases map to TRBD1. V dropped 5 bases and J dropped 0; count of bases not matched to a gene: 6. The CDR3 is made up of 15 amino acids. Per the germline V gene, CDR1 is LNHDA and CDR2 is SQIVND (reference sequence). As DNA, the CDR3 is TGTGCCAGTAGTCCGACAGGGTTCCCTAACTATGGCTACACCTTC. Residues: CASSPTGFPNYGYTF.

V is TRBV12-3 or TRBV12-4 and J is TRBJ2-4; D gene unclear. V was cut by 5 bases and J by 13 bases, with 18 bases left in between. CDR3 length: 13 amino acids. The CDR3 sequence: CASSPLGVAVQYF. The DNA for the CDR3 is TGTGCCAGCAGTCCCCTTGGGGTCGCGGTCCAGTACTTC.

This clonotype has a single count. The chain is built from TRBV24-1 and TRBJ2-1; TRBD1 aligns across 9 bases. CDR3 length: 15 amino acids. With 6 bases clipped from V and 4 bases from J, the junction kept 6 bases outside the gene matches. Germline V CDR1 and CDR2: KGHDR, SFDVKD. CDR3 bases: TGTGCCACCAGTTCTACAGGGGGCCTTTACAATGAGCAGTTCTTC. Translating it yields CATSSTGGLYNEQFF.

The chain carries TRBV4-1 and TRBJ2-7, with 10 nucleotides matching TRBD2. V lost 4 bases and J lost 2; bases outside the gene matches: 5. Germline CDR1 reads MGHRA; CDR2 reads YSYEKL. The CDR3 runs to 15 residues. The CDR3 DNA reads TGCGCCAGCAGCCCCAGCGGGGGGGATACCTACGAGCAGTACTTC. It is translated as CASSPSGGDTYEQYF.

V gene TRBV7-9 combines with J gene TRBJ1-5; D possibly corresponds to TRBD1 (5 bases). Germline lookup yields CDR1 SEHNR and CDR2 FQNEAQ (reference sequence). The CDR3 sequence is 14 residues long. V was pared by 1 base and J by 4 bases, with 8 bases between. CDR3 region: CASSLGGANQPQHF. The DNA of the CDR3 is TGTGCCAGCAGCTTAGGAGGGGCTAATCAGCCCCAGCATTTT.

A single count supports this clonotype. V gene TRBV28 combines with J gene TRBJ2-3; D unresolved. Germline lookup yields CDR1 MDHEN and CDR2 SYDVKM. Trimming stripped 7 bases from V and 6 bases from J, with 20 bases between. The CDR3 totals 15 residues. CDR3 coding DNA: TGTGCCAGCACCCCGAGAATCGGCCCCCTGGATACGCAGTATTTT. Translating gives CASTPRIGPLDTQYF.

This clonotype came up a few times. This CDR3 reads CASSFDGELRGSSYNEQFF. Here the CDR3 DNA reads TGTGCCAGCAGCTTCGACGGGGAACTTCGGGGGAGCTCCTACAATGAGCAGTTCTTC. The genes are TRBV5-6 and TRBJ2-1, with TRBD2 as a possible D gene (6 bases). The CDR3 runs 19 residues. V dropped 2 bases and J dropped 0 bases, with 21 bases sitting between them. The germline V gene encodes CDR1 SGHDT and CDR2 YYEEEE.

The V gene is TRBV28, the J gene TRBJ1-4; TRBD1 might be the D (5 bases). V lost 5 bases and J 0 bases, leaving 13 bases between the germline ends. CDR1 and CDR2 (germline): MDHEN, SYDVKM. The CDR3 loop spans 16 amino acids. CDR3 amino acids: CASSNRETATNEKLFF. CDR3 nucleotide sequence: TGTGCCAGCAGTAACCGGGAGACAGCAACTAATGAAAAACTGTTTTTT.

The chain couples TRBV19 to TRBJ1-5; 8 bases align to TRBD1. Unmatched junction bases numbered 4, after V lost 6 bases and J lost 6 bases. This CDR3 has 13 amino acids. Germline assignment: CDR1 LNHDA and CDR2 SQIVND (reference sequence). The CDR3 DNA sequence: TGTGCCAGTAGATCAGGGGGCTCTCAGCCCCAGCATTTT. Encoded protein: CASRSGGSQPQHF.

The gene calls are TRBV27 and TRBJ1-5, with 8 bases lining up with TRBD1. CDR3 size: 14 residues. V was clipped by 1 base and J by 6 bases; unmatched bases: 2. Per germline, CDR1 MNHEY and CDR2 SMNVEV (reference sequence). The CDR3 reads CASSLFTGGQPQHF. The CDR3 bases are TGTGCCAGCAGTTTATTTACAGGGGGTCAGCCCCAGCATTTT.

V is TRBV20-1 and J is TRBJ1-1, with D possibly matching TRBD1 (5 bases). Trimming removed 1 base from V and 5 bases from J, with 11 bases in between. CDR3 length: 13 residues. Germline CDR1 is DFQATT and CDR2 is SNEGSKA (reference sequence). CDR3 DNA: TGCAGTGCTAGAGGGCGGGGGGAGACTGAAGCTTTCTTT. Amino acids: CSARGRGETEAFF.

This clonotype was recorded a few times. The chain uses TRBV19 and TRBJ2-1, with D hard to call. The germline V gene has CDR1 LNHDA and CDR2 SQIVND (reference sequence). The length of the CDR3 is 15 residues. V was clipped by 3 bases and J by 4 bases, with 13 bases between them. The CDR3 loop is CASSILQAGYNEQFF. CDR3 nucleotide sequence: TGTGCCAGTAGTATCTTGCAAGCTGGTTACAATGAGCAGTTCTTC.

The rearrangement links TRBV29-1 to TRBJ1-4, with D possibly TRBD1 on 5 matching bases. The germline V and J ends were trimmed by 5 bases and 7 bases, with 11 bases remaining between them. The CDR3 consists of 12 residues. CDR1 is SQVTM and CDR2 is ANQGSEA in the germline V gene. CDR3 in amino acids: CSVRGLGEKLFF. The DNA for the CDR3 is TGCAGCGTTCGGGGACTAGGTGAAAAACTGTTTTTT.

The rearrangement joins TRBV30 to TRBJ1-1; D perhaps matches TRBD1 (5 bases). CDR3 length: 14 amino acids. V shed 3 bases and J shed 5 bases, with 16 bases lying between them. Germline CDR1 GTSNPN, CDR2 SVGIG (reference sequence). CDR3: CAWSSFGARTEAFF. CDR3 in DNA: TGTGCCTGGAGCTCCTTCGGGGCGAGAACTGAAGCTTTCTTT.

This chain joins TRBV7-9 and TRBJ1-1; D not certain. The germline V and J ends were trimmed by 5 bases and 6 bases, with 13 bases remaining between them. The CDR3 totals 13 residues. Germline V gene data show CDR1 as SEHNR and CDR2 as FQNEAQ (reference sequence). The CDR3 protein is CASSGVLRAEAFF. Here the CDR3 DNA reads TGTGCCAGCAGCGGTGTCCTTAGGGCTGAAGCTTTCTTT.

The CDR3 region has the DNA TGTGCCAGCAGCTTCCGACCGGGACAAAAAAGGAGGGACTCCTACAATGAGCAGTTCTTC. It translates to CASSFRPGQKRRDSYNEQFF. The V call is TRBV7-8, the J call TRBJ2-1; D is possibly TRBD1 or TRBD2 (6 bases each). The CDR3 loop spans 20 amino acids. The germline V and J ends were trimmed by 3 bases and 0 bases, with 24 bases remaining between them. The germline V gene encodes CDR1 SGHVS and CDR2 FQNEAQ.

The chain employs TRBV28 and TRBJ1-5, with D tentatively TRBD1 (5 bases). The length of the CDR3 is 16 residues. Trimming removed 1 base at V and 1 base at J, with 11 bases between. Germline CDR1 MDHEN, CDR2 SYDVKM. The CDR3 reads CASSLYRGLSNQPQHF. DNA for the CDR3: TGTGCCAGCAGTTTATATAGGGGTTTGAGCAATCAGCCCCAGCATTTT.

This sequence joins TRBV6-1 and TRBJ1-1; the D is unclear. Germline V lookup: CDR1 MNHNS, CDR2 SASEGT. Trimming pared 8 bases from V and 0 bases from J, leaving 10 bases between. The CDR3 sequence is 13 residues long. The CDR3 region is CASAPTVNTEAFF. For the CDR3, the DNA is TGTGCCAGCGCCCCGACCGTGAACACTGAAGCTTTCTTT.

The rearrangement links TRBV27 to TRBJ1-2; no definite D call. Germline lookup yields CDR1 MNHEY and CDR2 SMNVEV (reference sequence). Deletions cut 3 bases from V and 6 bases from J, with 11 bases between. The CDR3 sequence is 13 residues long. The CDR3 coding sequence is TGTGCCAGCAGTTTGGGCCCTATCAATGGCTACACCTTC. Its protein is CASSLGPINGYTF.

This clonotype occurred a few times. The chain combines TRBV5-1 with TRBJ2-1; 8 nucleotides line up with TRBD1. CDR1 is SGHRS and CDR2 is YFSETQ in the germline V gene. Trimming cost V 0 bases and J 7 bases; bases outside gene matches: 6. This CDR3 contains 15 residues. The CDR3 DNA is TGCGCCAGCAGCTTGGATTTGCAGGGGGCAAATGAGCAGTTCTTC. Residues: CASSLDLQGANEQFF.

J is TRBJ2-3 and V is TRBV9; 9 nucleotides line up with TRBD2. J was trimmed by 3 bases and V by 1 base; bases with no gene match: 3. The CDR3 runs 15 residues. Looked up from germline, CDR1 is SGDLS and CDR2 is YYNGEE. In nucleotides, the CDR3 is TGTGCCAGCAGCGTAACGCGGGAGGGGACAGATACGCAGTATTTT. Its protein product is CASSVTREGTDTQYF.

The rearrangement joins TRBV7-9 to TRBJ2-1; 8 nucleotides align to TRBD2. V gave up 5 bases and J gave up 4 bases; unmatched junction bases: 7. The CDR3 sequence is 15 residues long. Germline values: CDR1 SEHNR, CDR2 FQNEAQ (reference sequence). The CDR3 sequence: CASSTPGGEYNEQFF. The CDR3 DNA sequence: TGTGCCAGCAGCACCCCCGGGGGGGAATACAATGAGCAGTTCTTC. Drawing the rest from reference TRBV7-9 and TRBJ2-1, the complete variable domain is DTGVSQNPRHKITKRGQNVTFRCDPISEHNRLYWYRQTLGQGPEFLTYFQNEAQLEKSRLLSDRFSAERPKGSFSTLEIQRTEQGDSAMYLCASSTPGGEYNEQFFGPGTRLTVL.

The chain recombines TRBV6-1 with TRBJ2-2; D possibly corresponds to TRBD1 (6 bases). Germline loops: CDR1 MNHNS, CDR2 SASEGT. The V gene lost 5 bases and the J gene lost 1 base, with 8 bases spanning the gap. The CDR3 spans 14 residues. The CDR3 sequence: CASSRTVNTGELFF. The CDR3 nucleotides are TGTGCCAGCAGTCGGACAGTGAACACCGGGGAGCTGTTTTTT.

The rearrangement uses TRBV3-1 and TRBJ2-5, with 14 bases aligning to TRBD2. CDR1 and CDR2 from the germline V gene are LGHDT and YNNKEL (reference sequence). V gave up 0 bases and J gave up 1 base; unmatched junction bases: 16. CDR3 length: 22 residues. The CDR3, as DNA: TGTGCCAGCAGCCAAGACTCGCCTAAACCGACTAGCGGGGGGGGGACCCAAGAGACCCAGTACTTC. It codes for CASSQDSPKPTSGGGTQETQYF.

The chain combines TRBV29-1 with TRBJ2-3, with 16 bases aligning to TRBD2. The CDR3 loop spans 16 amino acids. CDR1 is SQVTM, CDR2 ANQGSEA, per germline. Trimming removed 3 bases from V and 2 bases from J; junction bases left unmatched: 2. This CDR3 reads CSVDGTSGGDTDTQYF. The CDR3 DNA follows: TGCAGCGTTGACGGGACTAGCGGGGGGGACACAGATACGCAGTATTTT.

The V gene is TRBV12-3 or TRBV12-4, the J gene TRBJ2-1; D not resolved. V gave up 3 bases and J gave up 7 bases, with 4 bases separating them. The CDR3 has 11 amino acids. CDR3: CASSFENEQFF. The CDR3, as DNA: TGTGCCAGCAGTTTCGAGAATGAGCAGTTCTTC.

This clonotype appeared once. This chain uses TRBV27 with TRBJ1-2; 7 nucleotides line up with TRBD1. CDR3 size: 15 residues. CDR1 is MNHEY and CDR2 is SMNVEV in the germline V gene (reference sequence). With 0 bases clipped from V and 4 bases from J, the junction kept 5 bases outside the gene matches. The CDR3 DNA reads as TGTGCCAGCAGTTTATCAGCAGGGGGACTCTATGGCTACACCTTC. Translated, it gives CASSLSAGGLYGYTF.

V and J are TRBV6-1 and TRBJ2-6, with D possibly matching TRBD2 (6 bases). V was cut by 0 bases and J by 2 bases, with 8 bases left in between. CDR3 length: 16 amino acids. Germline-derived CDR1 and CDR2 are MNHNS and SASEGT. The CDR3 sequence is CASSEAGGTGANVLTF. DNA for the CDR3: TGTGCCAGCAGTGAAGCAGGAGGGACTGGGGCCAACGTCCTGACTTTC.